The source of this TCR beta chain is a study of blood T cell repertoires in COVID-19. Study in general: Donors in the United States, Italy and Spain gave samples during acute or convalescent COVID-19. The cDNA or gDNA used as material had been derived from T cells, B-cell-depleted T cells, or PBMCs.

The CDR3 consists of 14 residues. Unmatched junction bases numbered 6, after V lost 5 bases and J lost 7 bases. Germline V gene lookup returns CDR1 LNHNV and CDR2 YYDKDF (reference sequence). Authors' processing steps: Cell counts per sample came from amplifying reference gene primers. This table comes from immunoSEQ multiplex PCR, and its TCRdb copy is limited to in-frame clones, with some not included. D and trimming were read from the DNA, whereas the V and J calls and clone size are those reported in that table. The sample gives about 110,000 clones, around 80% of which show up once; under 8% is in the top ten.

The sequenced material came from peripheral blood. This receptor was taken from a woman over 75 with active or convalescent COVID-19. The chain links TRBV15 to TRBJ1-5; 9 positions match TRBD1. CDR3 in DNA: TGTGCCACCAGCCCGGACAGGGGAGGACAGCCCCAGCATTTT. Amino acid sequence: CATSPDRGGQPQHF. Variable domain in full (rest from reference TRBV15 and TRBJ1-5): DAMVIQNPRYQVTQFGKPVTLSCSQTLNHNVMYWYQQKSSQAPKLLFHYYDKDFNNEADTPDNFQSRRPNTSFCFLDIRSPGLGDTAMYLCATSPDRGGQPQHFGDGTRLSIL.